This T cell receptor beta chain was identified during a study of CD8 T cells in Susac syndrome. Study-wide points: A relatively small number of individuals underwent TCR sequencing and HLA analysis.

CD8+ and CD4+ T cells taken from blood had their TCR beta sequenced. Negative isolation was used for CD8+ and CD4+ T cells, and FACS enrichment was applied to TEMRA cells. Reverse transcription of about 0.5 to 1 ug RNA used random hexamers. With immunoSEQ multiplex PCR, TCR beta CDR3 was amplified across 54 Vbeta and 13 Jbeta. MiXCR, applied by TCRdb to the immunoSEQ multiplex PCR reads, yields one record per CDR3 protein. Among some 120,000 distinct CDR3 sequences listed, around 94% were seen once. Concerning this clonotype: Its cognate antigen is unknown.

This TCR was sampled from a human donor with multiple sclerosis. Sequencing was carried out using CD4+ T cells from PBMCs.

CDR3: CASSPSTANTEAFF. The CDR3 nucleotides are TGTGCCAGCAGCCCGTCGACAGCGAACACTGAAGCTTTCTTT. The chain combines TRBV7-2 with TRBJ1-1, with D perhaps matching TRBD1 (5 bases). CDR1 and CDR2 (germline): SGHTA, FQGNSA. V gave up 5 bases and J gave up 1 base, with 11 bases separating them. CDR3 length: 14 amino acids. The full variable domain, completed using reference TRBV7-2 and TRBJ1-1, is GAGVSQSPSNKVTEKGKDVELRCDPISGHTALYWYRQSLGQGLEFLIYFQGNSAPDKSGLPSDRFSAERTGGSVSTLTIQRTQQEDSAVYLCASSPSTANTEAFFGQGTRLTVV.